This passage covers 11 T cell receptor beta chains from one sample sequenced in a study of cytomegalovirus exposure and HLA in healthy donors. Primers for the PCR totalled 60 Vbeta and 13 Jbeta. The table came from immunoSEQ multiplex PCR; TCRdb's copy has only in-frame clones and leaves some out. This table holds about 150,000 clones, 60% to 80% found once. Sequenced: PBMCs. The receptors stem from a middle-aged woman in good health and CMV-seronegative.

The J gene is TRBJ1-1, the V gene TRBV9, with D perhaps TRBD1 (6 bases). There are 18 residues in the CDR3. Per germline, CDR1 SGDLS and CDR2 YYNGEE. V was shortened by 7 bases and J by 0 bases, with 25 bases between the two germline ends. CDR3 DNA sequence: TGTGCCAGCCCCACCAAAGGGGAGGGGGGCAAAATGAACACTGAAGCTTTCTTT. Its translation: CASPTKGEGGKMNTEAFF.

The chain carries TRBV5-6 and TRBJ1-2, with a possible D match to TRBD1 (5 bases). The CDR3 contains 13 residues. The germline V and J ends were trimmed by 0 bases and 5 bases, with 8 bases remaining between them. The germline CDR1 and CDR2 sequences are SGHDT and YYEEEE. CDR3 sequence reads: CASSLEGVYGYTF. The CDR3 region has the DNA TGTGCCAGCAGCTTGGAAGGGGTATATGGCTACACCTTC.

The CDR3 here is CASSILPGQGKDEQYF. The CDR3 nucleotides are TGTGCCAGTAGTATCCTACCGGGACAGGGGAAGGACGAGCAGTACTTC. The J gene is TRBJ2-7, the V gene TRBV19, with 10 bases that match TRBD1. There are 16 residues in the CDR3. Germline CDR1 is LNHDA and CDR2 is SQIVND (reference sequence). The V and J ends lost 3 bases and 5 bases, in that order; junction bases with no gene match: 10. Looking up the rest from reference TRBV19 and TRBJ2-7 gives the full variable domain: DGGITQSPKYLFRKEGQNVTLSCEQNLNHDAMYWYRQDPGQGLRLIYYSQIVNDFQKGDIAEGYSVSREKKESFPLTVTSAQKNPTAFYLCASSILPGQGKDEQYFGPGTRLTVT.

The chain is built from TRBV7-7 and TRBJ1-2, with D maybe TRBD1 (5 bases). V lost 4 bases, J lost 12 bases, and 21 bases lay in between. The CDR3 is made up of 14 amino acids. Germline CDR1 SSHAT, CDR2 FNYEAQ (reference sequence). CDR3 sequence reads: CASSSSQSGWLHTF. The CDR3 DNA reads TGTGCCAGCAGCTCGTCCCAGTCAGGGTGGCTCCACACCTTC.

The CDR3 region is CSVSRDNYEQYF. The CDR3 nucleotides are TGCAGCGTGAGCCGGGACAACTACGAGCAGTACTTC. This chain connects TRBV29-1 to TRBJ2-7; weak D call: TRBD1 (6 bases). This CDR3 has 12 amino acids. Germline V CDR1 and CDR2: SQVTM, ANQGSEA. Trimming took 6 bases from V and 3 from J, leaving 12 bases between them.

The V gene is TRBV19, the J gene TRBJ2-5; 10 nucleotides match TRBD2. Germline CDR1 reads LNHDA; CDR2 reads SQIVND (reference sequence). The CDR3 runs to 14 residues. V was clipped by 5 bases and J by 4 bases; unmatched bases: 4. CDR3: CASSPGTSAETQYF. In DNA form, the CDR3 reads TGTGCCAGTAGTCCAGGGACTAGCGCAGAGACCCAGTACTTC.

Comments on this clone: Germline and junction disagree at one end, which may indicate a read error. The same CDR3 arises from other DNA sequences in this sample as well. The rearrangement joins TRBV2 to TRBJ2-7; 8 bases line up with TRBD1. The germline V gene has CDR1 SNHLY and CDR2 FYNNEI. The CDR3 loop spans 16 amino acids. The CDR3 DNA reads TGCGCCAGCAGTGAAGCGAGTGGACAGGGAACCTACGAGCAGTACTTC. Its translation is CASSEASGQGTYEQYF.

The chain carries TRBV5-4 and TRBJ2-7, with D tentatively TRBD1 (5 bases). The CDR3 has 13 residues. Germline V CDR1 and CDR2: SGHNT, YYREEE (reference sequence). V was clipped by 2 bases and J by 5 bases, with 11 bases between them. The CDR3 protein is CASSLWTTDEQYF. The CDR3 nucleotides read TGTGCCAGCAGCTTATGGACAACGGACGAGCAGTACTTC.

V usage is TRBV7-2 and J usage is TRBJ2-6; possibly TRBD2 for D (6 bases). Germline V lookup: CDR1 SGHTA, CDR2 FQGNSA. The CDR3 length is 16 residues. The ends were cut back, 1 base at V and 4 bases at J, with 11 bases in the middle. The CDR3 bases are TGTGCCAGCAGCTTAGGGGGGGTCCCCGGGGCCAACGTCCTGACTTTC. It encodes CASSLGGVPGANVLTF.

The V call is TRBV7-2, the J call TRBJ1-6, with D possibly matching TRBD1 (6 bases). The CDR3 totals 16 residues. Germline-derived CDR1 and CDR2 are SGHTA and FQGNSA. V shed 3 bases and J shed 6 bases, with 15 bases lying between them. The CDR3 sequence: CASSLTTGTINSPLHF. CDR3 coding DNA: TGTGCCAGCAGCTTGACGACCGGGACAATTAATTCACCCCTCCACTTT. The variable domain in full, with the rest retrieved from reference TRBV7-2 and TRBJ1-6, is GAGVSQSPSNKVTEKGKDVELRCDPISGHTALYWYRQSLGQGLEFLIYFQGNSAPDKSGLPSDRFSAERTGGSVSTLTIQRTQQEDSAVYLCASSLTTGTINSPLHFGNGTRLTVT.

A note on this clone: A read error may produce the germline difference seen at one junction end. This sequence joins TRBV11-3 and TRBJ2-7, with 8 positions matching TRBD1. This CDR3 has 10 residues. Germline V gene sequence: CDR1 SGHNT, CDR2 YENEEA. The CDR3 coding sequence is TGTGCCAGCAGCGGGGGACAGGCTATATTC. Its protein is CASSGGQAIF.